This T cell receptor beta chain was identified during a study of blood T cell repertoires in COVID-19 (dated by TCRdb to 2018 to 2021). Concerning the study at large: The collaborator samples originated in the United States, Italy and Spain and spanned the acute and convalescent phases of COVID-19. Samples were obtained from the ongoing ImmuneRACE study (first 160 participants) and from 1,254 subjects provided by 6 global collaborators. The repertoires were released in a freely available public database intended as a resource for research on the immune response to SARS-CoV-2. Where available, HLA class I and class II types were obtained from metadata supplied by the sample provider rather than from assay-based typing. The material from the prospective study consisted of cDNA or gDNA derived from T cells, B-cell-depleted T cells, or PBMCs. Deeply sampled blood TCRbeta repertoires from subjects exposed to, actively infected with, or recovered from COVID-19 were included in the dataset. Nearly every sample came with metadata listing a de-identified subject ID, COVID-19 status, age in years and sex. The investigation overall reported the following: Clinical and demographic metadata were provided uncurated, with the amount varying by source and participant.

One collaborating source in Seattle enrolled patients while the patients were actively infected and followed the patients over time throughout the course of disease. Each collaborating institution followed its own protocols to collect whole blood in K2EDTA tubes. Collaborator samples were shipped for TCRbeta analysis as frozen whole blood, isolated PBMCs, or DNA extracted from either sample type. TCRbeta CDR3 regions were amplified from genomic DNA using the immunoSEQ Assay, a bias-controlled multiplex PCR. In the original analysis: The number of nucleated cells in each sample was estimated from the amplification of reference gene primers within the assay. To quantify the absolute abundance of each unique TCRbeta CDR3 rearrangement, sequence reads were collapsed and filtered. For each sample, productive Simpson clonality was calculated by taking the square root of Simpson's diversity index across productive rearrangements. The immuneACCESS repertoire file appears here via TCRdb, limited to in-frame rearrangements. These files lack a portion of the clones; in checked studies, under half of the deficit traces to unresolved V genes, and the cause of the others is not known. From that table come the V and J calls and clone size; the DNA was used to work out D and trimming. The sample table records around 150,000 clones; around 82% of these occur just once. The ten top clones hold 7% of the sample.

In the case of this clone: Its antigen specificity is not known. Base quality data are lacking; no much larger clone is found one base away.

The CDR3 starts with the cysteine, ends with the phenylalanine, and has 14 residues. The CDR3 DNA has 42 bases and is translated from base 1. V is cut by 2 bases and J by 2 bases, and the space between the germline ends is 9 bases. CDR1 is given as SEHNR and CDR2 as FQNEAQ, both from the germline V gene (reference sequence). The sequenced sample was peripheral blood. This clonotype was obtained from a woman aged 35 to 49 with COVID-19, enrolled during active disease. This receptor chain uses TRBV7-9 and TRBJ2-5; no D segment can be confidently identified. Here the CDR3 is given as CASSLLSSQETQYF. The DNA is TGTGCCAGCAGCTTATTGTCTTCTCAAGAGACCCAGTACTTC.